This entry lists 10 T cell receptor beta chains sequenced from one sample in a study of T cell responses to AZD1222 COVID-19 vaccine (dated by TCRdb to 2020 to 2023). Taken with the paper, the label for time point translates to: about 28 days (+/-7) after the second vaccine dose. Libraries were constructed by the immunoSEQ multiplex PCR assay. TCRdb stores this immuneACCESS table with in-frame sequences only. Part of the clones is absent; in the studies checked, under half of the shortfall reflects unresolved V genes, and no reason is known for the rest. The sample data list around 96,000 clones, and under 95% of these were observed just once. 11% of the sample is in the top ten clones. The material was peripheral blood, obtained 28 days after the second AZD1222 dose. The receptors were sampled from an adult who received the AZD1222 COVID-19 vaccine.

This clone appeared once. CDR3 amino acids: CASSLIAANTGELFF. DNA of the CDR3: TGTGCCAGCAGCTTAATAGCGGCGAACACCGGGGAGCTGTTTTTT. This chain uses TRBV11-3 with TRBJ2-2, with a tentative D call TRBD2 (6 bases). The CDR3 runs to 15 residues. V shed 2 bases and J shed 0 bases, with 7 bases lying between them. Germline-derived CDR1 and CDR2 are SGHNT and YENEEA.

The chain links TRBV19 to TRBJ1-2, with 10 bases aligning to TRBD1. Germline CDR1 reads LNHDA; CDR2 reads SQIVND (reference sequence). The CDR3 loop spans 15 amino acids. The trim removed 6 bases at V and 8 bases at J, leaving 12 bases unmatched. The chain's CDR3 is CASSTSRDRGGGYTF. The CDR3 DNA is TGTGCCAGTAGCACATCCCGGGACAGGGGTGGAGGCTACACCTTC.

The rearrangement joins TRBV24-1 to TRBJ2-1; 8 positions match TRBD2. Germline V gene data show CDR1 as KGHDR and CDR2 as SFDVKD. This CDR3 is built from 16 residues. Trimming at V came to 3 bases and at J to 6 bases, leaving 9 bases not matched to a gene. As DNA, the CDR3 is TGTGCCACCAGTGATAGGAGAGCGGGGGAACTCAATGAGCAGTTCTTC. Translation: CATSDRRAGELNEQFF.

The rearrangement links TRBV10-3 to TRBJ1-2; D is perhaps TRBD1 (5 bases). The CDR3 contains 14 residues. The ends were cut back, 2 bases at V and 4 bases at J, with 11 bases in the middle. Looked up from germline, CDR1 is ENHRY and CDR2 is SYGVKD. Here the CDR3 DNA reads TGTGCCATCAGTGAGGCCGACAGAGGCTATGGCTACACCTTC. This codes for CAISEADRGYGYTF.

CDR3 bases: TGCGCCAGCAGTGACGGGGGGGCTTTTGATGAAAAACTGTTTTTT. Translation: CASSDGGAFDEKLFF. The chain carries TRBV10-2 and TRBJ1-4; D might be TRBD1 (6 bases). The germline CDR1 and CDR2 sequences are WSHSY and SAAADI. V lost 3 bases and J 6 bases, leaving 14 bases between the germline ends. The CDR3 is made up of 15 amino acids.

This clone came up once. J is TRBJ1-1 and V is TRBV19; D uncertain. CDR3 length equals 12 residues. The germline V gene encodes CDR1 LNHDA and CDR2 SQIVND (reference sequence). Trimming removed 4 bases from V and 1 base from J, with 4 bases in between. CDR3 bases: TGTGCCAGTAGTAACGAGAACACTGAAGCTTTCTTT. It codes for CASSNENTEAFF.

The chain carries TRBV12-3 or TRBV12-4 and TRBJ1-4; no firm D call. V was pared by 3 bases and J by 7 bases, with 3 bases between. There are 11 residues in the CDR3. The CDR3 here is CASSFGEKLFF. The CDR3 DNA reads TGTGCCAGCAGTTTTGGTGAAAAACTGTTTTTT.

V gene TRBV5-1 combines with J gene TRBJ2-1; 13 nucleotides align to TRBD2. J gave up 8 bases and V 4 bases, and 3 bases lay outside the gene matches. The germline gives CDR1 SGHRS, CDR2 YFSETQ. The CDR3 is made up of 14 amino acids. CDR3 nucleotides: TGCGCCAGCAGCGACGGACTAGCGGGAGATGAGCAGTTCTTC. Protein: CASSDGLAGDEQFF.

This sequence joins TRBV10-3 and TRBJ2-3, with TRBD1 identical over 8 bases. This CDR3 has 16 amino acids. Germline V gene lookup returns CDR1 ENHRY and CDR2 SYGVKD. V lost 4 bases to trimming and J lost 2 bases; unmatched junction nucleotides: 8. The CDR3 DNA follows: TGTGCCATCAGTGGAGATGACAGGGGCGACACAGATACGCAGTATTTT. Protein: CAISGDDRGDTDTQYF.

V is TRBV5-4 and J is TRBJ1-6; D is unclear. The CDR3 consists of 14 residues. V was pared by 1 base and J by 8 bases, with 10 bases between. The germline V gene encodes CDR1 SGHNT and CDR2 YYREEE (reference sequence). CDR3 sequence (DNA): TGTGCCAGCAGCTTGTGGCAGGCAGATTCACCCCTCCACTTT. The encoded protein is CASSLWQADSPLHF.